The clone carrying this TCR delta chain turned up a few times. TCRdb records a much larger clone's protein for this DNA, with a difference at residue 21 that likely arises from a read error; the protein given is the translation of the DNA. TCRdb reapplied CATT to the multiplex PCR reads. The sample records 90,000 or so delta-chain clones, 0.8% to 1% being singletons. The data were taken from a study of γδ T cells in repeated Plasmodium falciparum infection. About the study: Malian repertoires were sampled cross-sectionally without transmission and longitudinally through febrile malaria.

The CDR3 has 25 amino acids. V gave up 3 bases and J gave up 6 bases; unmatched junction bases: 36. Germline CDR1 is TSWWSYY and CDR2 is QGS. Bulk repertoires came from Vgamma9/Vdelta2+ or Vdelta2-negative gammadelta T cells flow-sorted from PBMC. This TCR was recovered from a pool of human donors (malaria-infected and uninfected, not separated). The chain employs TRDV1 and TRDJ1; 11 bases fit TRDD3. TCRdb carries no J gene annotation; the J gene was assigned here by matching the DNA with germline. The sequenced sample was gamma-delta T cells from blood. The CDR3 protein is CALGDLSTPFPEGLYWGITSNKLIF. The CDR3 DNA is TGTGCTCTTGGGGATTTGTCCACCCCATTCCCTGAGGGATTGTACTGGGGGATAACGTCCAATAAACTCATCTTT.